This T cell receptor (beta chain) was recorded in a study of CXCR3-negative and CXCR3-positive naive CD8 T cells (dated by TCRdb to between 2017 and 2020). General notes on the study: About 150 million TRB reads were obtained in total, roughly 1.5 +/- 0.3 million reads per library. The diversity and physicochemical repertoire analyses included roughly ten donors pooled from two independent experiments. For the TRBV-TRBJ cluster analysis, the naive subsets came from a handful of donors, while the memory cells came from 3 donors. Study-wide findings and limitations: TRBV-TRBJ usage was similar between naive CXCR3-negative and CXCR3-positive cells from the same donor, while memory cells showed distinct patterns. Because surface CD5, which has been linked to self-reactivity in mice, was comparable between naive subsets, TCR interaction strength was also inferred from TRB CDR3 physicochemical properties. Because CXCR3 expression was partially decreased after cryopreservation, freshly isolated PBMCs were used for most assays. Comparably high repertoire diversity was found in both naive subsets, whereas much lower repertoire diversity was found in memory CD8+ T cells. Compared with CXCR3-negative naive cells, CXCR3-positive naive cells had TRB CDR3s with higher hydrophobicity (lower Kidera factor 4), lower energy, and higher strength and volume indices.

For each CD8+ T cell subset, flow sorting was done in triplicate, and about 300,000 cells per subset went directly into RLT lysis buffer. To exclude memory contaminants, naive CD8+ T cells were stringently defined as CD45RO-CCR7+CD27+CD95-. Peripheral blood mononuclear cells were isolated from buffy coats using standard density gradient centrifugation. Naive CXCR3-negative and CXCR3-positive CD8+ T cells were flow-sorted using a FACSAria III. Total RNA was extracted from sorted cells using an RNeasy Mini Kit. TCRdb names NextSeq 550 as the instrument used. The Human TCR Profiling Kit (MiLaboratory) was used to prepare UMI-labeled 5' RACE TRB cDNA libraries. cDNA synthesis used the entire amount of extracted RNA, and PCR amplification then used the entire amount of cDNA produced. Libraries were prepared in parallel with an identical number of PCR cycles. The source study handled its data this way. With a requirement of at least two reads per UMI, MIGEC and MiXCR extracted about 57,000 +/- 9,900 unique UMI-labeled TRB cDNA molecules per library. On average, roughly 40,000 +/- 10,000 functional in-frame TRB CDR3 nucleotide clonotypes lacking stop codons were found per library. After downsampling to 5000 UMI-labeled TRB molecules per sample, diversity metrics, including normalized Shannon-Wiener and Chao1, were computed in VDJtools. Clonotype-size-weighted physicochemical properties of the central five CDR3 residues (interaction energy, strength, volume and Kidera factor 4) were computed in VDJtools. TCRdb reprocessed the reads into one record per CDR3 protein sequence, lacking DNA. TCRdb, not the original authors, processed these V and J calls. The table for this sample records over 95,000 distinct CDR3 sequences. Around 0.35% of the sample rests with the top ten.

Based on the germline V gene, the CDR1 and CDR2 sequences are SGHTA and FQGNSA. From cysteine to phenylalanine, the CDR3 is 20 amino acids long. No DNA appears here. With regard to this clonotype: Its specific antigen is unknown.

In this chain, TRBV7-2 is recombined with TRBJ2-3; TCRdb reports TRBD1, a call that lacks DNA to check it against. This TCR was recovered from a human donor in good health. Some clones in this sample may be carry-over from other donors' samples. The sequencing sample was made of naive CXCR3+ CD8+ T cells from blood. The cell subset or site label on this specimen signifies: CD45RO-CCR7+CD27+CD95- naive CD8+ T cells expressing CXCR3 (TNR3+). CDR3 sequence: CASSLAPPLLISIQTDTQYF.